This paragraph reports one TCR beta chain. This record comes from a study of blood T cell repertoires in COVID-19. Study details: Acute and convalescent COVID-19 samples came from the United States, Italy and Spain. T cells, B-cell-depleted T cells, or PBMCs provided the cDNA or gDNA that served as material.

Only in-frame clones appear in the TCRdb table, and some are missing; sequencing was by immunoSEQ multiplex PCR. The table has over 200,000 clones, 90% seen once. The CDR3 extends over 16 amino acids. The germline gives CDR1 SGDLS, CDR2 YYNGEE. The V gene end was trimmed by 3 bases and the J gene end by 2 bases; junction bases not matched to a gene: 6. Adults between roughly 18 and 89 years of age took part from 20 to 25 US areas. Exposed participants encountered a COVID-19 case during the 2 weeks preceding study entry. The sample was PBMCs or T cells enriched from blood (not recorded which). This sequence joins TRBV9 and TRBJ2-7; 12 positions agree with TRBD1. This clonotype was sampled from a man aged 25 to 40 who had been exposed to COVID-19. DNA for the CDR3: TGTGCCAGCAGCGAGGGACAGGGGGCGCGTCCCTACGAGCAGTACTTC. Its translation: CASSEGQGARPYEQYF.